Shown below are 32 T cell receptor beta chains from a single sample sequenced in a study of cytomegalovirus exposure and HLA in healthy donors (TCRdb year 2017). The library was obtained by the immunoSEQ multiplex PCR assay. The multiplex PCR relied on a mix of 60 forward primers for TCR Vbeta segments and 13 reverse primers for TCR Jbeta segments. The source is immuneACCESS, and TCRdb retained only in-frame sequences with V and J called. Part of the clones is not carried over; for the studies checked, unresolved V genes explain less than half of this, and the remainder is unexplained. This sample is represented by about 120,000 clones; about 80% of them were singletons. About 29% of the sample goes to the ten largest clones. Sequencing was carried out using PBMCs. The source is a man between 60 and 70 years old in good health and CMV-seropositive.

The chain couples TRBV2 to TRBJ2-7; 8 nucleotides match TRBD1. Trimming took 4 bases from V and 4 from J; bases not matched to a gene: 3. This CDR3 has 13 amino acids. CDR1 is SNHLY and CDR2 is FYNNEI in the germline V gene. The CDR3 DNA is TGTGCCAGCAGTGGGGACAGGATATACGAGCAGTACTTC. It specifies CASSGDRIYEQYF.

The V gene is TRBV5-1, the J gene TRBJ2-2, with a tentative D call TRBD2 (5 bases). V dropped 3 bases and J dropped 4 bases, with 16 bases sitting between them. Germline V CDR1 and CDR2: SGHRS, YFSETQ. The CDR3 consists of 16 residues. The CDR3 loop reads CASSSPPTAGTGELFF. In DNA form, the CDR3 reads TGCGCCAGCAGCTCCCCCCCGACGGCGGGCACCGGGGAGCTGTTTTTT.

The chain couples TRBV10-1 to TRBJ1-1; 11 bases agree with TRBD1. V lost 2 bases and J lost 4; bases outside the gene matches: 3. CDR1 is WNHNN and CDR2 is SYGVQD in the germline V gene (reference sequence). This CDR3 contains 15 residues. The CDR3 is CASSEGGTGGTEAFF. The CDR3 region has the DNA TGCGCCAGCAGTGAGGGGGGGACAGGGGGCACTGAAGCTTTCTTT.

In this sample, this clone turned up a few times. The V call is TRBV11-2, the J call TRBJ1-1, with D perhaps TRBD1 (5 bases). Germline CDR1 is SGHAT and CDR2 is FQNNGV. The V and J ends lost 3 bases and 7 bases respectively, with 9 bases between them. There are 12 residues in the CDR3. The CDR3 region is CASSFTDSEAFF. Here the CDR3 DNA reads TGTGCCAGCAGCTTTACAGACAGTGAAGCTTTCTTT.

This clone was recorded only once. This chain uses TRBV18 with TRBJ1-5; TRBD1 might be the D (5 bases). The CDR3 is 15 amino acids. Trimming left V 2 bases short and J 3 bases short, with 11 bases between. CDR1 is KGHSH, CDR2 LQKENI, per germline. The CDR3 DNA reads TGTGCCAGCTCACCATTCGCAGGGAACAATCAGCCCCAGCATTTT. It codes for CASSPFAGNNQPQHF.

This rearrangement joins TRBV25-1 to TRBJ2-5, with D perhaps TRBD2 (5 bases). The assigned J gene may be wrong: the sequence end matches TRBJ2-7 better. CDR3 size: 16 residues. Germline lookup yields CDR1 MGHDK and CDR2 SYGVNS. CDR3 bases: TGTGCCAGCAGTGAATATCGCCCAGGAGGAGGTTACGAGCAGTACTTC. Protein sequence: CASSEYRPGGGYEQYF.

The gene calls are TRBV21-1 and TRBJ1-3. TRBV21-1 is reported as a pseudogene. The CDR3 length is 16 residues. Here the CDR3 reads CASSKVVRSSGNTIYF. CDR3 DNA sequence: TGTGCCAGCAGCAAAGTAGTGAGAAGCTCTGGAAACACCATATATTTT.

The chain recombines TRBV6-1 with TRBJ2-5, with TRBD1 matching 9 bases. J gave up 5 bases and V 2 bases, and 6 bases lay outside the gene matches. Germline lookup yields CDR1 MNHNS and CDR2 SASEGT. The CDR3 spans 15 residues. Here the CDR3 reads CASSEPGTGTETQYF. The CDR3 nucleotides read TGTGCCAGCAGTGAACCAGGGACAGGGACGGAGACCCAGTACTTC.

This chain links TRBV9 with TRBJ2-7; D gene ambiguous. Trimming removed 3 bases at V and 1 base at J, with 8 bases between. CDR1 is SGDLS and CDR2 is YYNGEE in the germline V gene. This CDR3 region has 13 residues. Here the CDR3 DNA reads TGTGCCAGCAGCGGTACAGTTTCCTACGAGCAGTACTTC. Encoded protein: CASSGTVSYEQYF.

The gene calls are TRBV27 and TRBJ1-2, with TRBD1 matching 8 bases. Germline CDR1 and CDR2: MNHEY and SMNVEV (reference sequence). This CDR3 is 14 amino acids long. V lost 2 bases to trimming and J lost 4 bases; unmatched junction nucleotides: 3. As DNA, the CDR3 is TGTGCCAGCAGTTTAGGGCAGGGGGCCTATGGCTACACCTTC. Amino acid sequence: CASSLGQGAYGYTF.

The rearrangement links TRBV6-1 to TRBJ2-5; the D gene is possibly TRBD1 (6 bases). TRBJ2-7 matches the DNA end more closely, so the J call is doubtful. The CDR3 loop spans 14 amino acids. The V gene's germline CDR1 is MNHNS and CDR2 SASEGT. CDR3 nucleotide sequence: TGTGCCAGCAGTGCTCAGGGGTTCAACTACGAGCAGTACTTC. Its translation is CASSAQGFNYEQYF.

The V gene is TRBV2, the J gene TRBJ2-3, with 10 bases lining up with TRBD2. This CDR3 is 16 amino acids long. Trimming removed 3 bases from V and 3 bases from J; junction bases left unmatched: 6. Germline V CDR1 and CDR2: SNHLY, FYNNEI. The CDR3 loop reads CASSDGSGRGTDTQYF. The CDR3 bases are TGTGCCAGCAGTGACGGGAGCGGGAGGGGGACAGATACGCAGTATTTT.

V usage is TRBV19 and J usage is TRBJ1-1, with D possibly TRBD1 on 6 matching bases. The germline gives CDR1 LNHDA, CDR2 SQIVND (reference sequence). Deletions cut 6 bases from V and 5 bases from J, with 13 bases between. The CDR3 is 13 residues long. The CDR3 DNA reads as TGTGCCAGTAGCACAACAGGGTTTACTGAAGCTTTCTTT. Its protein is CASSTTGFTEAFF.

The chain recombines TRBV13 with TRBJ1-1; TRBD1 aligns across 10 bases. Germline lookup yields CDR1 PRHDT and CDR2 FYEKMQ (reference sequence). The CDR3 contains 13 residues. Trimming at V came to 0 bases and at J to 10 bases, leaving 2 bases not matched to a gene. The CDR3 region is CASSLGGQGRAFF. As DNA, the CDR3 is TGTGCCAGCAGCTTAGGGGGACAGGGGAGAGCTTTCTTT.

The table lists this clone with a count of one. This chain uses TRBV7-2 with TRBJ2-1; 9 bases align to TRBD2. The CDR3 contains 15 residues. The V and J ends lost 1 base and 7 bases, in that order; junction bases with no gene match: 5. The germline CDR1 and CDR2 sequences are SGHTA and FQGNSA. The DNA for the CDR3 is TGTGCCAGCAGCTTAGGGCTAGCGGGGCAGAATGAGCAGTTCTTC. Protein product: CASSLGLAGQNEQFF.

This clone was observed a few times. The gene calls are TRBV2 and TRBJ1-1, with D unclear. The germline V and J ends were trimmed by 5 bases and 3 bases, with 4 bases remaining between them. From germline, CDR1 is SNHLY and CDR2 FYNNEI. The CDR3 sequence is 11 residues long. The CDR3 DNA is TGTGCCAGCAGTTCATACACTGAAGCTTTCTTT. This codes for CASSSYTEAFF.

The chain uses TRBV5-1 and TRBJ2-5; tentative D call: TRBD2 (5 bases). V shed 1 base and J shed 7 bases, with 17 bases lying between them. The CDR3 has 15 residues. Germline V lookup: CDR1 SGHRS, CDR2 YFSETQ. The CDR3 DNA reads TGCGCCAGCAGCTTGCAGTCCGGGGTCGATGGGACCCAGTACTTC. Its translation: CASSLQSGVDGTQYF. The entire variable domain, with the rest obtained from reference TRBV5-1 and TRBJ2-5, is as follows: KAGVTQTPRYLIKTRGQQVTLSCSPISGHRSVSWYQQTPGQGLQFLFEYFSETQRNKGNFPGRFSGRQFSNSRSEMNVSTLELGDSALYLCASSLQSGVDGTQYFGPGTRLLVL.

The genes are TRBV30 and TRBJ1-1; D uncertain. V was trimmed by 3 bases and J by 10 bases, leaving 12 bases between them. In germline, CDR1 is GTSNPN, CDR2 SVGIG (reference sequence). The CDR3 has 11 amino acids. CDR3 residues: CAWREDEGAFF. The CDR3, as DNA: TGTGCCTGGAGGGAGGATGAGGGAGCTTTCTTT.

The genes are TRBV2 and TRBJ2-5; D is unresolved. The CDR3 spans 14 residues. With 6 bases removed from V and 0 bases from J, the gap between germline ends came to 11 bases. Germline values: CDR1 SNHLY, CDR2 FYNNEI. In DNA form, the CDR3 reads TGTGCCAGCAGAGTTGGAGCGTACCAAGAGACCCAGTACTTC. Protein product: CASRVGAYQETQYF. Supplemented by reference TRBV2 and TRBJ2-5, the full variable domain reads EPEVTQTPSHQVTQMGQEVILRCVPISNHLYFYWYRQILGQKVEFLVSFYNNEISEKSEIFDDQFSVERPDGSNFTLKIRSTKLEDSAMYFCASRVGAYQETQYFGPGTRLLVL.

The rearrangement links TRBV5-1 to TRBJ2-7; 9 bases fit TRBD2. The length of the CDR3 is 16 residues. CDR1 is SGHRS and CDR2 is YFSETQ in the germline V gene. J lost 7 bases, V lost 0 bases, and 11 bases had no gene match. Here the CDR3 reads CASSLEALAGSGEQYF. CDR3 DNA sequence: TGCGCCAGCAGCTTGGAAGCGCTAGCGGGATCCGGGGAGCAGTACTTC. Drawing the rest from reference TRBV5-1 and TRBJ2-7, the complete variable domain is KAGVTQTPRYLIKTRGQQVTLSCSPISGHRSVSWYQQTPGQGLQFLFEYFSETQRNKGNFPGRFSGRQFSNSRSEMNVSTLELGDSALYLCASSLEALAGSGEQYFGPGTRLTVT.

This clone was observed a single time. The gene calls are TRBV11-2 and TRBJ2-1, with D possibly matching TRBD1 (6 bases). V was trimmed by 2 bases and J by 4 bases, leaving 15 bases between them. The germline V gene encodes CDR1 SGHAT and CDR2 FQNNGV. CDR3 size: 16 residues. For the CDR3, the DNA is TGTGCCAGCAGCTTAAGGGGGTGGGGATCATACAATGAGCAGTTCTTC. Translated, it gives CASSLRGWGSYNEQFF.

The chain couples TRBV6-1 to TRBJ1-2; weak D call: TRBD1 (5 bases). Germline V lookup: CDR1 MNHNS, CDR2 SASEGT. The CDR3 totals 15 residues. V shed 0 bases and J shed 4 bases, with 12 bases lying between them. The CDR3 region is CASSEAHGHLYGYTF. In nucleotides, the CDR3 is TGTGCCAGCAGTGAAGCTCACGGACATCTCTATGGCTACACCTTC.

The chain is built from TRBV10-3 and TRBJ2-7, with D tentatively TRBD1 (6 bases). V dropped 3 bases and J dropped 3 bases, with 9 bases sitting between them. The germline V gene encodes CDR1 ENHRY and CDR2 SYGVKD. The CDR3 has 13 amino acids. The CDR3 sequence: CAISETGSYEQYF. Here the CDR3 DNA reads TGTGCCATCAGTGAAACAGGGAGCTACGAGCAGTACTTC.

This clone was counted once. The chain uses TRBV27 and TRBJ2-2; tentative D call: TRBD2 (6 bases). Deletions cut 0 bases from V and 6 bases from J, with 11 bases between. This CDR3 is 15 amino acids long. CDR1 MNHEY and CDR2 SMNVEV come from the germline V gene (reference sequence). The CDR3, as DNA: TGTGCCAGCAGTTTATCGACACTAGCCTCCGGGGAGCTGTTTTTT. Translation: CASSLSTLASGELFF.

This clone was picked up one time. V and J are TRBV7-6 and TRBJ2-5, with 8 bases fitting TRBD1. The DNA end is a closer match to TRBJ2-7, so the J assignment may be wrong. The CDR3 totals 14 residues. Germline V gene sequence: CDR1 SGHVS, CDR2 FNYEAQ. The CDR3 sequence is CASSHWTGSHEQYF. The CDR3 DNA sequence: TGTGCCAGCAGCCACTGGACAGGGTCCCACGAGCAGTACTTC.

The gene calls are TRBV19 and TRBJ2-1; TRBD2 matches at 7 bases. CDR3 length: 15 amino acids. The V and J ends lost 6 bases and 0 bases, in that order; junction bases with no gene match: 5. CDR1 and CDR2 (germline): LNHDA, SQIVND (reference sequence). CDR3 in amino acids: CASRVAGGSYNEQFF. For the CDR3, the DNA is TGTGCCAGTAGGGTAGCGGGCGGCTCCTACAATGAGCAGTTCTTC.

The chain links TRBV29-1 to TRBJ2-7; 9 nucleotides line up with TRBD1. There are 12 residues in the CDR3. V shed 7 bases and J 1 base; nucleotides not matched to a gene: 2. Germline V gene sequence: CDR1 SQVTM, CDR2 ANQGSEA. The CDR3 here is CSGGQGSYEQYF. CDR3 nucleotide sequence: TGCAGCGGAGGACAGGGGTCCTACGAGCAGTACTTC.

The chain recombines TRBV5-5 with TRBJ1-1, with TRBD1 identical over 9 bases. Germline-derived CDR1 and CDR2 are SGHKS and YYEKEE (reference sequence). V shed 0 bases, J shed 6 bases, and the junction held 12 bases outside the gene matches. The CDR3 is made up of 17 amino acids. CDR3 sequence (DNA): TGTGCCAGCAGCTTGGAACTACCGGGACAGGGAGAGGCTGAAGCTTTCTTT. The encoded protein is CASSLELPGQGEAEAFF. Drawing the rest from reference TRBV5-5 and TRBJ1-1, the complete variable domain is DAGVTQSPTHLIKTRGQQVTLRCSPISGHKSVSWYQQVLGQGPQFIFQYYEKEERGRGNFPDRFSARQFPNYSSELNVNALLLGDSALYLCASSLELPGQGEAEAFFGQGTRLTVV.

J is TRBJ2-7 and V is TRBV30; a weak D match, TRBD1 (6 bases). Trimming took 1 base from V and 9 from J, leaving 10 bases between them. From germline, CDR1 is GTSNPN and CDR2 SVGIG (reference sequence). The CDR3 consists of 11 residues. The CDR3 is CAWSGRGGQYF. In DNA, the CDR3 is TGTGCCTGGAGTGGGCGAGGGGGGCAGTACTTC.

The chain carries TRBV13 and TRBJ2-5; D perhaps matches TRBD1 (6 bases). The CDR3 consists of 15 residues. V was clipped by 0 bases and J by 2 bases, with 10 bases between them. Germline-derived CDR1 and CDR2 are PRHDT and FYEKMQ (reference sequence). CDR3: CASSLGLQGQETQYF. The CDR3 nucleotides read TGTGCCAGCAGCTTAGGCCTCCAGGGGCAAGAGACCCAGTACTTC.

This clone occurred a few times. This rearrangement joins TRBV5-1 to TRBJ2-7, with D tentatively TRBD2 (5 bases). The CDR3 is 13 residues long. Germline CDR1 and CDR2: SGHRS and YFSETQ. Trimming removed 7 bases at V and 1 base at J, with 12 bases between. The chain's CDR3 is CASGGTESYEQYF. Written as DNA, the CDR3 is TGCGCCAGCGGAGGTACGGAATCCTACGAGCAGTACTTC.

This clone appeared a few times. Other DNA sequences in this specimen translate into the identical CDR3. CDR3: CASSPGQGNQPQHF. The CDR3 DNA sequence: TGCGCCAGCAGCCCGGGACAGGGGAATCAGCCCCAGCATTTT. The chain links TRBV5-1 to TRBJ1-5; 10 bases line up with TRBD1. Germline V gene sequence: CDR1 SGHRS, CDR2 YFSETQ. Unmatched junction bases numbered 2, after V lost 4 bases and J lost 4 bases. The CDR3 totals 14 residues.